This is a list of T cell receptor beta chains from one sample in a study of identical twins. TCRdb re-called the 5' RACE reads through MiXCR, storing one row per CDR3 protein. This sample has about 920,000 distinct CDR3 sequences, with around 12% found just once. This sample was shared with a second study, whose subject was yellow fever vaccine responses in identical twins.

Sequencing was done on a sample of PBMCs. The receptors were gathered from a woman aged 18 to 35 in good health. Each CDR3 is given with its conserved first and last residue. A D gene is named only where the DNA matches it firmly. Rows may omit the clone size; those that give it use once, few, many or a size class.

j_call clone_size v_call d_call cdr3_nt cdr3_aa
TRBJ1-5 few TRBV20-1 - TGCAGTGCTAGTGGCCCAAATCAGCCCCAGCATTTT CSASGPNQPQHF
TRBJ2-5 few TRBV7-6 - TGTGCCAGCAGCGCACAGATTCAAGAGACCCAGTACTTC CASSAQIQETQYF
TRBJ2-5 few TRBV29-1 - TGCAGCGTCAGGGTCCTTACTGGAAAGACCCAGTACTTC CSVRVLTGKTQYF
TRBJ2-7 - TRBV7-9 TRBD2 TGTGCCAGCAGCTTAGCGAGGACTAGCGGAATCCACGAGCAGTACTTC CASSLARTSGIHEQYF
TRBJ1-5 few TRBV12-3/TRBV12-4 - TGTGCCAGCAGTTTAGTTCAGGGTGGTGATCAGCCCCAGCATTTT CASSLVQGGDQPQHF
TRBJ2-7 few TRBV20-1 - TGCAGTGCTAGAGTCGCTTCCGACCCTCGAACGTACTTC CSARVASDPRTYF
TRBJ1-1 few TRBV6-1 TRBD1 TGTGCCAGCAGTGGACAGGGTTGGCCTGAAGCTTTCTTT CASSGQGWPEAFF
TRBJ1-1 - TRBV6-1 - TGTGCCAGCAGTGAAGCGATGTCTGAAGCTTTCTTT CASSEAMSEAFF
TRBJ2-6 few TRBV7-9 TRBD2 TGTGCCAGCAGCTGGGGGGGGATCTCTGGGGCCAACGTCCTGACTTTC CASSWGGISGANVLTF
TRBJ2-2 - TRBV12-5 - TGTGCTAGTGGTTTGGTACGAGTGATTACGAACACCGGGGAGCTGTTTTTT CASGLVRVITNTGELFF
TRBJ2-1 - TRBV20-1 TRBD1 TGCAGTGCTAGAGCGGGGCTAGGGGGCTTGGGTGAGCAGTTCTTC CSARAGLGGLGEQFF
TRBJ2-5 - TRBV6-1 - TGTGCCAGCAGCAGGGACGCGGAGACCCAGTACTTC CASSRDAETQYF
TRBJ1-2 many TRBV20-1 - TGCAGTGCTAGAGTGGACTTAGCTAACTATGGCTACACCTTC CSARVDLANYGYTF
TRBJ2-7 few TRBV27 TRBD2 TGTGCCAGCAGTTTAACGACTAGCGTCGCCTACGAGCAGTACTTC CASSLTTSVAYEQYF
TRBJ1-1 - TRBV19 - TGTGCCAGTAGTATTTGGGTCGACACTGAAGCTTTCTTT CASSIWVDTEAFF
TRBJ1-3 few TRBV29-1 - TGCAGCGTTTCACAGGGATCTGGAAACACCATATATTTT CSVSQGSGNTIYF
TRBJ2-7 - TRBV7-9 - TGTGCCAGCAGCCCCGACAGCCTCTACGAGCAGTACTTC CASSPDSLYEQYF
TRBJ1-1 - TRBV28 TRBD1 TGTGCCAGCAGCTTCGCCGGTACAACAGGGGGCACTGAAGCTTTCTTT CASSFAGTTGGTEAFF
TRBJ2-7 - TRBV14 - TGTGCCAGCAGCCAACGGAGGGAGGCCTCCTACGAGCAGTACTTC CASSQRREASYEQYF
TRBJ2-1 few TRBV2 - TGTGCCAGCACTCCTAGTGACTACAATGAGCAGTTCTTC CASTPSDYNEQFF
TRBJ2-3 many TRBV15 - TGTGCCACCAGCCCTAATATAGATACGCAGTATTTT CATSPNIDTQYF
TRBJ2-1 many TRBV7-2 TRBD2 TGTGCCAGCAGCTTTTCCAGCGGGGGGGCAAGTGAGCAGTTCTTC CASSFSSGGASEQFF
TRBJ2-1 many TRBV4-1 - TGCGCCAGCAGCCAAGGGGGGCTAAGGTACAATGAGCAGTTCTTC CASSQGGLRYNEQFF
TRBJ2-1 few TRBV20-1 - TGCAGTGCTAGAGCGGGGAATGAGCAGTTCTTC CSARAGNEQFF
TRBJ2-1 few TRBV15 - TGTGCCACCAGCCGGCCGGGACTGGTCTCATATGAGCAGTTCTTC CATSRPGLVSYEQFF
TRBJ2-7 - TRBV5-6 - TGTGCCAGCAGCTTCGGCGGAGCGGGTTTCTACGAGCAGTACTTC CASSFGGAGFYEQYF
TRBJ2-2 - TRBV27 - TGTGCCAGCAGTTTTGCGGTAGGAGCGCCCGGGGAGCTGTTTTTT CASSFAVGAPGELFF
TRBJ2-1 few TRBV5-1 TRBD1 TGCGCCAGCAGCTATCCGGGACAGGGAATCAATGAGCAGTTCTTC CASSYPGQGINEQFF
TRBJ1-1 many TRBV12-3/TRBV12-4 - TGTGCCAGCAGTTTAAGACAGTACACTGAAGCTTTCTTT CASSLRQYTEAFF
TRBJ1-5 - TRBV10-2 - TGCGCCAGCAGCAGTCAGATTGGGAATCAGCCCCAGCATTTT CASSSQIGNQPQHF
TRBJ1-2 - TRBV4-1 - TGCGCCAGCAGCCAAGATAACGGTTTTGGAGGCTACACCTTC CASSQDNGFGGYTF
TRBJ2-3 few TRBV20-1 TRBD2 TGCAGTGCTCACCTACGCGGGGGGGGCGCAGATACGCAGTATTTT CSAHLRGGGADTQYF
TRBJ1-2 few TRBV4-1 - TGCGCCAGCAGCCAAGCTACCCGCGGGTATGGCTACACCTTC CASSQATRGYGYTF
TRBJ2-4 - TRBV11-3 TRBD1 TGTGCCAGCAGCCTAGGGGGCGCGACCAAAAACATTCAGTACTTC CASSLGGATKNIQYF
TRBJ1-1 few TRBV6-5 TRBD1 TGTGCCAGCAGTTCCAACCCCGGACAGGGGATCACTGAAGCTTTCTTT CASSSNPGQGITEAFF
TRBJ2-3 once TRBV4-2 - TGTGCCAGCAGCCAAGAGCTAGGGGTTACGCAGTATTTT CASSQELGVTQYF
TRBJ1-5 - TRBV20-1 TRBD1 TGCAGTGCTAGTACAGGGGGCGCCTTATTTCAGCCCCAGCATTTT CSASTGGALFQPQHF
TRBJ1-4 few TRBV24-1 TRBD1 TGTGCCACCTCGGACAGGGGAGCTAATGAAAAACTGTTTTTT CATSDRGANEKLFF
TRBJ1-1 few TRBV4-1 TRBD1 TGCGCCAGCAGCCAAACAGGGGGCAGGACTGAAGCTTTCTTT CASSQTGGRTEAFF
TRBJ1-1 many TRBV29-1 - TGCAGCGTCAGTCCTAGGACGTATGAAGCTTTCTTT CSVSPRTYEAFF
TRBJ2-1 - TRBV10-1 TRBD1 TGCGCCAGCAAGGGGGGACAGGGAGGGGATGGTGAGCAGTTCTTC CASKGGQGGDGEQFF
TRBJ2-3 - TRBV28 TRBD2 TGTGCCAGCAGGACAGCGGGAGCCACAGATACGCAGTATTTT CASRTAGATDTQYF
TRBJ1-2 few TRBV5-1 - TGCGCCAGCAGCCCGGAGGACGAGGACTATGGCTACACCTTC CASSPEDEDYGYTF
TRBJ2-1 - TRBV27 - TGTGCCAGCAGCCCCCCGGGGGGCCACAATGAGCAGTTCTTC CASSPPGGHNEQFF
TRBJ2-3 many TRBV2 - TGTGCCAGCAGTGGCGGGATCACAGATACGCAGTATTTT CASSGGITDTQYF
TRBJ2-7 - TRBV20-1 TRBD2 TGCAGTGCTAGACGGGACTACCTCTCCTACGAGCAGTACTTC CSARRDYLSYEQYF
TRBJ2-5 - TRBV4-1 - TGCGCCAGCAGCCCCCCGGGCACTTCTCAAGAGACCCAGTACTTC CASSPPGTSQETQYF
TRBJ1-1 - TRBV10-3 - TGTGCCATCAGAGGGAGCGGCACTGAAGCTTTCTTT CAIRGSGTEAFF
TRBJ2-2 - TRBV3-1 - TGTGCCAGCAGCCAACAGGGTTACGGGGAGCTGTTTTTT CASSQQGYGELFF
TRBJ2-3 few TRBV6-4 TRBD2 TGTGCCAGCAGTGAGTCTAGGGGGCCAATCTTTGGTAGCGGGAGAAGTACAGATACGCAGTATTTT CASSESRGPIFGSGRSTDTQYF
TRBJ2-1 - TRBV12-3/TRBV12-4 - TGTGCCAGCAGGCATACAGGGAATGAGCAGTTCTTC CASRHTGNEQFF
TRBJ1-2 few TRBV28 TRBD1 TGTGCCAGCAGATTCGGGACAGAAAAATATGGCTACACCTTC CASRFGTEKYGYTF
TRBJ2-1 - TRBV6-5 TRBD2 TGTGCCAGCAGTTCGACGACTAGCGGGAGAGTGGAGCAGTTCTTC CASSSTTSGRVEQFF
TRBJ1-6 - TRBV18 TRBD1 TGTGCCAGCTCACCACAAGGGGACAGAGGATCACCCCTCCACTTT CASSPQGDRGSPLHF
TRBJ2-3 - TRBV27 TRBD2 TGTGCCAGCAGTTTCAGTCCAGCGGGGTCCACAGATACGCAGTATTTT CASSFSPAGSTDTQYF
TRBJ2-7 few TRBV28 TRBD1 TGTGCCAGCAGTTTATATCTGGGACAGGGCTCCTACGAGCAGTACTTC CASSLYLGQGSYEQYF
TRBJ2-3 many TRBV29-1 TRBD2 TGCAGCGTTATTGGACTAGCGGGAGGTAATACGCAGTATTTT CSVIGLAGGNTQYF
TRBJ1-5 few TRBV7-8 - TGTGCCAGCAGCTTGCGGGGGGGTAGGCAGCCCCAGCATTTT CASSLRGGRQPQHF
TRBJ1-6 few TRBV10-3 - TGTGCCATCTCAAAGGAGCGGGGAAATAATTCACCCCTCCACTTT CAISKERGNNSPLHF